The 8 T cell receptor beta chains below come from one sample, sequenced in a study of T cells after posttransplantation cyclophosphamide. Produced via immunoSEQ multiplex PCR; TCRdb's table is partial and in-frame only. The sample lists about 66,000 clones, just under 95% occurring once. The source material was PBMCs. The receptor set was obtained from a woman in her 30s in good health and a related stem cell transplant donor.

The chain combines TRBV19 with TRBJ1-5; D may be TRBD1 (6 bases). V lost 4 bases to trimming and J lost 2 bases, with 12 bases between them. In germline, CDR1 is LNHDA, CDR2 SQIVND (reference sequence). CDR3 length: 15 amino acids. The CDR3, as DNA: TGTGCCAGTAGTAACCAACAGGGACGCAATCAGCCCCAGCATTTT. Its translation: CASSNQQGRNQPQHF.

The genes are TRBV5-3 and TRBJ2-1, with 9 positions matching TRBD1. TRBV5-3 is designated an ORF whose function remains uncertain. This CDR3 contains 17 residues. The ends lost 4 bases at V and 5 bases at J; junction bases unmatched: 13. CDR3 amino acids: CARSARRDRVVHNEQFF. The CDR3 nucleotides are TGTGCCAGAAGCGCGCGCCGGGACAGGGTGGTCCACAATGAGCAGTTCTTC.

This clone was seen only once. The CDR3 spells CASSLWSGGANNEQFF. The CDR3 DNA is TGCGCCAGCAGCTTGTGGAGCGGGGGGGCTAACAATGAGCAGTTCTTC. The V call is TRBV5-1, the J call TRBJ2-1; 10 positions match TRBD2. The CDR3 runs 16 residues. Unmatched junction bases numbered 6, after V lost 1 base and J lost 5 bases. Germline V lookup: CDR1 SGHRS, CDR2 YFSETQ. Together with reference TRBV5-1 and TRBJ2-1, the CDR3 gives the full variable domain: KAGVTQTPRYLIKTRGQQVTLSCSPISGHRSVSWYQQTPGQGLQFLFEYFSETQRNKGNFPGRFSGRQFSNSRSEMNVSTLELGDSALYLCASSLWSGGANNEQFFGPGTRLTVL.

The CDR3 loop is CASSMDRIVQYF. The CDR3 coding sequence is TGTGCCAGCAGCATGGACAGGATCGTGCAGTACTTC. V gene TRBV27 combines with J gene TRBJ2-7, with 7 bases that match TRBD1. Germline V CDR1 and CDR2: MNHEY, SMNVEV (reference sequence). V shed 6 bases, J shed 9 bases, and the junction held 8 bases outside the gene matches. CDR3 length: 12 residues.

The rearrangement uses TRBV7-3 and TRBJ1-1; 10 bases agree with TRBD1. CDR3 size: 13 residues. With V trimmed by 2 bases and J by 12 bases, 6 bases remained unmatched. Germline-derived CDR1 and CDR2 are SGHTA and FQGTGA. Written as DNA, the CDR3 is TGTGCCAGCAGCTTAGAGACAGGGGGCTCAACTTTCTTT. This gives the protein CASSLETGGSTFF.

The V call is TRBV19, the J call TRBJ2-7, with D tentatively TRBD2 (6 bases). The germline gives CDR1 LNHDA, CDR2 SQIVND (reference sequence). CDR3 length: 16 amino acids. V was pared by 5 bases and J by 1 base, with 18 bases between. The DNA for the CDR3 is TGTGCCAGTAGTGCTGCCTTGGGGGGTGCTTCCTACGAGCAGTACTTC. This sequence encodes CASSAALGGASYEQYF. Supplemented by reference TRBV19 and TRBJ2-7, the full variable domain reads DGGITQSPKYLFRKEGQNVTLSCEQNLNHDAMYWYRQDPGQGLRLIYYSQIVNDFQKGDIAEGYSVSREKKESFPLTVTSAQKNPTAFYLCASSAALGGASYEQYFGPGTRLTVT.

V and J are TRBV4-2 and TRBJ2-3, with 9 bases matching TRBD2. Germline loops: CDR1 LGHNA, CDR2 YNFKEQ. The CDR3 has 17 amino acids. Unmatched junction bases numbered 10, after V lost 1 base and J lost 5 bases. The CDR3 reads CASSQVGGGAGGDTQYF. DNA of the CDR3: TGTGCCAGCAGCCAAGTGGGCGGGGGGGCAGGTGGAGATACGCAGTATTTT.

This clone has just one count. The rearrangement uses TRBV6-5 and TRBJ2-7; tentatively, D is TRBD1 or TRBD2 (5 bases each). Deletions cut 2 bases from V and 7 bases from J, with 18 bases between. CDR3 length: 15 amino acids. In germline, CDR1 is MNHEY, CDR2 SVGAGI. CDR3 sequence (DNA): TGTGCCAGCAGTTACCCCCGGGACGGTCTCCTAGAGCAGTACTTC. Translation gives CASSYPRDGLLEQYF.